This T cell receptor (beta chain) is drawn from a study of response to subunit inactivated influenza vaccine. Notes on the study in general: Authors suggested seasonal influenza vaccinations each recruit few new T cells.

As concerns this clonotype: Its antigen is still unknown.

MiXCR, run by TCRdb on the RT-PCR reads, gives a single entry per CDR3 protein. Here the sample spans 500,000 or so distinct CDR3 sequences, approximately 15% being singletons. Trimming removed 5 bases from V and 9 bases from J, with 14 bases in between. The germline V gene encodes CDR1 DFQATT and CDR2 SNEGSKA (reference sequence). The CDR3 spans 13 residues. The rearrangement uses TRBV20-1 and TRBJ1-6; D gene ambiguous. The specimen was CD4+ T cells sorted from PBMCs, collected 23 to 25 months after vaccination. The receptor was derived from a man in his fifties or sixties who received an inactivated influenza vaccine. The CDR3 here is CSAATLAVSPLHF. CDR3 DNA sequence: TGCAGTGCTGCGACGTTAGCTGTTTCACCCCTCCACTTT.